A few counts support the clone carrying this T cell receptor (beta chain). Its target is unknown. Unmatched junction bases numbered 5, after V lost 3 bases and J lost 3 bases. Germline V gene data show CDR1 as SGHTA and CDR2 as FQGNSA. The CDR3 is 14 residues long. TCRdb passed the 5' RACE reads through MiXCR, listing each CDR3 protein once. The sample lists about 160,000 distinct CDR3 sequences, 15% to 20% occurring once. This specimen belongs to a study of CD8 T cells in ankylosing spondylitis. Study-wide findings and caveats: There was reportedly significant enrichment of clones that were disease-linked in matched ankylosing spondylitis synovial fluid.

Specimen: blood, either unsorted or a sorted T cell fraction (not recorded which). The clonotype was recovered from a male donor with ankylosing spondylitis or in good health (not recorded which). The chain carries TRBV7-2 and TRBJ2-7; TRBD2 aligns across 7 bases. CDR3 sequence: CTSSFDRTSYEQYF. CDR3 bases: TGTACCAGCAGCTTTGACCGGACTAGCTACGAGCAGTACTTC.